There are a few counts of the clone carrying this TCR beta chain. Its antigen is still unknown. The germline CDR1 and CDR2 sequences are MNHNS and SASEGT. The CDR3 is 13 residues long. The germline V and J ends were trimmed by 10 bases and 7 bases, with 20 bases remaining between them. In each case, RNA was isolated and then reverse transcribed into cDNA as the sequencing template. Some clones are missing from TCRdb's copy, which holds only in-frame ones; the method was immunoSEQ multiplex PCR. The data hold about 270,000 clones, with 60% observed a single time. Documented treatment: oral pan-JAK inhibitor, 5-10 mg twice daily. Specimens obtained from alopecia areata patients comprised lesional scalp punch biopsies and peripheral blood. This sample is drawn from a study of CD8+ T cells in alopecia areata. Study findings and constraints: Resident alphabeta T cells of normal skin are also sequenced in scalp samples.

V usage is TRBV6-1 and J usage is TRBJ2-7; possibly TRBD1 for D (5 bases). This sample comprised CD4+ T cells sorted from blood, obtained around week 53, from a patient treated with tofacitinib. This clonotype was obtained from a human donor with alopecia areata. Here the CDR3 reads CAIQNHQGGEQYF. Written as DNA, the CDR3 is TGTGCCATCCAAAACCATCAGGGTGGAGAGCAGTACTTC.